A selection of T cell receptor beta chains follows, all from one sample in a study of blood T cells in healthy people across ages. Each CDR3 protein is one row after TCRdb ran MiXCR on the 5' RACE reads. Of about 970,000 distinct CDR3 sequences listed, approximately 50% are singletons. Sequenced input: blood. The receptors stem from an older woman in good health. The CDR3 runs from the conserved cysteine through the conserved F or W. Fields, in order: clone size, J gene, D gene, V gene, CDR3 protein, CDR3 DNA. D genes are given only for firm matches. A row's size may be missing; if present it is once, few, many or a size class.

size: few; J: TRBJ1-4; D: .; V: TRBV28; CDR3: CASREPRGSNEKLFF; DNA: TGTGCCAGCAGGGAGCCCAGGGGTAGTAATGAAAAACTGTTTTTT
size: few; J: TRBJ1-1; D: .; V: TRBV9; CDR3: CASSVARDTEAFF; DNA: TGTGCCAGCAGCGTAGCACGGGACACTGAAGCTTTCTTT
size: .; J: TRBJ1-1; D: .; V: TRBV25-1; CDR3: CASSEDNMNTEAFF; DNA: TGTGCCAGCAGTGAAGACAACATGAACACTGAAGCTTTCTTT
size: .; J: TRBJ2-6; D: .; V: TRBV7-2; CDR3: CASSFPLEANVLTF; DNA: TGTGCCAGCAGCTTCCCCCTTGAGGCCAACGTCCTGACTTTC
size: .; J: TRBJ2-5; D: TRBD2; V: TRBV20-1; CDR3: CSASDTDRGGAQYF; DNA: TGCAGTGCTAGCGATACGGACCGCGGGGGGGCCCAGTACTTC
size: .; J: TRBJ2-5; D: .; V: TRBV12-3/TRBV12-4; CDR3: CASSRDPQGFQETQYF; DNA: TGTGCCAGCAGTCGAGACCCACAGGGTTTCCAAGAGACCCAGTACTTC
size: .; J: TRBJ1-1; D: .; V: TRBV6-2/TRBV6-3; CDR3: CASSIKENTEAFF; DNA: TGTGCCAGCAGTATTAAGGAGAACACTGAAGCTTTCTTT
size: .; J: TRBJ2-3; D: .; V: TRBV29-1; CDR3: CSVAGMGSTDTQYF; DNA: TGCAGCGTTGCAGGGATGGGAAGCACAGATACGCAGTATTTT
size: .; J: TRBJ1-2; D: TRBD1; V: TRBV29-1; CDR3: CSVSKTGVGANYGYTF; DNA: TGCAGCGTTTCTAAAACAGGGGTAGGCGCAAACTATGGCTACACCTTC
size: .; J: TRBJ2-1; D: TRBD2; V: TRBV20-1; CDR3: CSEFTSGDRSYNEQFF; DNA: TGCAGTGAATTTACTAGCGGAGATCGGTCCTACAATGAGCAGTTCTTC
size: few; J: TRBJ2-1; D: TRBD2; V: TRBV28; CDR3: CASSFYGRAFDEQFF; DNA: TGTGCCAGCAGTTTTTACGGGAGGGCCTTTGATGAGCAGTTCTTC
size: few; J: TRBJ2-3; D: .; V: TRBV9; CDR3: CASAGGTTDTQYF; DNA: TGTGCCAGCGCTGGCGGAACCACAGATACGCAGTATTTT
size: .; J: TRBJ2-3; D: TRBD2; V: TRBV18; CDR3: CASSQAGGLTDTQYF; DNA: TGTGCCAGCTCACAAGCGGGAGGCCTGACAGATACGCAGTATTTT
size: .; J: TRBJ2-1; D: .; V: TRBV29-1; CDR3: CSVDMGGARYNEQFF; DNA: TGCAGCGTTGATATGGGCGGCGCCCGTTACAATGAGCAGTTCTTC
size: few; J: TRBJ1-5; D: .; V: TRBV7-2; CDR3: CASSLEGFSNQPQHF; DNA: TGTGCCAGCAGCTTAGAGGGATTTAGCAATCAGCCCCAGCATTTT
size: many; J: TRBJ1-2; D: .; V: TRBV3-1; CDR3: CASSAGSLANYGYTF; DNA: TGTGCCAGCAGCGCAGGGAGCCTAGCTAACTATGGCTACACCTTC
size: .; J: TRBJ1-5; D: .; V: TRBV20-1; CDR3: CSARDQGPSSGPQHF; DNA: TGCAGTGCTAGAGACCAGGGCCCTTCGTCTGGGCCCCAGCATTTT
size: .; J: TRBJ1-1; D: TRBD1; V: TRBV6-2/TRBV6-3; CDR3: CATRGTGQNTEAFF; DNA: TGTGCCACCCGAGGGACAGGGCAGAACACTGAAGCTTTCTTT
size: .; J: TRBJ1-5; D: TRBD1; V: TRBV29-1; CDR3: CSVGEGQGHQPQHF; DNA: TGCAGCGTTGGTGAGGGACAGGGTCATCAGCCCCAGCATTTT
size: .; J: TRBJ1-2; D: .; V: TRBV5-6; CDR3: CASSAGNNYGYTF; DNA: TGTGCCAGCAGCGCCGGGAATAACTATGGCTACACCTTC
size: .; J: TRBJ2-3; D: .; V: TRBV6-6; CDR3: CASSYSRTEHTDTQYF; DNA: TGTGCCAGCAGTTACTCCAGGACAGAGCACACAGATACGCAGTATTTT
size: .; J: TRBJ2-3; D: .; V: TRBV7-2; CDR3: CASSYSMGGSGDTQYF; DNA: TGTGCCAGCAGCTACTCGATGGGTGGGAGTGGAGATACGCAGTATTTT
size: .; J: TRBJ2-5; D: TRBD2; V: TRBV7-2; CDR3: CASSLIAWELAGGSETQYF; DNA: TGTGCCAGCAGCTTAATCGCTTGGGAGCTAGCGGGAGGGAGTGAGACCCAGTACTTC
size: few; J: TRBJ2-6; D: .; V: TRBV4-2; CDR3: CASSQVLGSGANVLTF; DNA: TGTGCCAGCAGCCAAGTCTTAGGTTCTGGGGCCAACGTCCTGACTTTC
size: .; J: TRBJ2-5; D: TRBD2; V: TRBV5-1; CDR3: CASSYFSGSGNEQYF; DNA: TGCGCCAGCAGCTACTTTAGCGGGAGTGGGAATGAGCAGTACTTC
size: .; J: TRBJ2-1; D: .; V: TRBV28; CDR3: CASSIPTGPYNEQFF; DNA: TGTGCCAGCAGTATCCCGACAGGCCCCTACAATGAGCAGTTCTTC
size: few; J: TRBJ2-1; D: .; V: TRBV20-1; CDR3: CSARRSFSYNEQFF; DNA: TGCAGTGCTAGACGTAGCTTTTCCTACAATGAGCAGTTCTTC
size: .; J: TRBJ2-1; D: .; V: TRBV12-3/TRBV12-4; CDR3: CASSLRVKQGNEQFF; DNA: TGTGCCAGCAGTTTAAGGGTCAAGCAAGGGAATGAGCAGTTCTTC
size: few; J: TRBJ2-3; D: TRBD2; V: TRBV5-1; CDR3: CASSLPGGSTDTQYF; DNA: TGCGCCAGCAGCTTACCGGGAGGTAGCACAGATACGCAGTATTTT
size: few; J: TRBJ2-3; D: .; V: TRBV28; CDR3: CASSSRGAPSTDTQYF; DNA: TGTGCCAGCAGTAGCAGGGGGGCTCCTAGCACAGATACGCAGTATTTT
size: once; J: TRBJ2-1; D: TRBD1; V: TRBV28; CDR3: CASSLYSGQGARNEQFF; DNA: TGTGCCAGCAGTTTATATTCGGGACAGGGGGCGCGCAATGAGCAGTTCTTC
size: .; J: TRBJ2-5; D: TRBD2; V: TRBV7-2; CDR3: CASSHSSGSLTYVQYF; DNA: TGTGCCAGCAGCCATTCTAGCGGGAGTTTGACCTACGTGCAGTACTTC
size: .; J: TRBJ2-2; D: .; V: TRBV28; CDR3: CASSLKNWWGAGELFF; DNA: TGTGCCAGCAGTTTAAAAAACTGGTGGGGAGCCGGGGAGCTGTTTTTT
size: .; J: TRBJ2-5; D: .; V: TRBV20-1; CDR3: CSAREAGRGVEETQYF; DNA: TGCAGTGCTAGAGAAGCAGGCAGGGGGGTAGAAGAGACCCAGTACTTC
size: few; J: TRBJ2-2; D: TRBD2; V: TRBV12-3/TRBV12-4; CDR3: CASRLREGRTGELFF; DNA: TGTGCCAGCAGATTGCGGGAGGGCCGCACCGGGGAGCTGTTTTTT
size: .; J: TRBJ2-7; D: .; V: TRBV7-2; CDR3: CASSLDERSEQYF; DNA: TGTGCCAGCAGCTTAGATGAACGCTCCGAGCAGTACTTC
size: .; J: TRBJ2-1; D: TRBD2; V: TRBV7-9; CDR3: CASSTRAGTRSEQFF; DNA: TGTGCCAGCAGCACAAGAGCGGGAACGAGGTCTGAGCAGTTCTTC
size: .; J: TRBJ2-7; D: .; V: TRBV4-2; CDR3: CASSQTSQLEQYF; DNA: TGTGCCAGCAGCCAAACGTCGCAGCTCGAGCAGTACTTC
size: .; J: TRBJ2-1; D: TRBD2; V: TRBV10-3; CDR3: CAISDGSGRSLNNEQFF; DNA: TGCGCCATCAGTGACGGTAGCGGGAGGTCCCTAAACAATGAGCAGTTCTTC
size: .; J: TRBJ2-3; D: .; V: TRBV27; CDR3: CASSLRAAFGTDTQYF; DNA: TGTGCCAGCAGTTTAAGAGCGGCGTTTGGCACAGATACGCAGTATTTT
size: .; J: TRBJ2-3; D: TRBD2; V: TRBV28; CDR3: CASSSGTSDSDTQYF; DNA: TGTGCCAGCAGTTCCGGGACTAGCGATTCAGATACGCAGTATTTT
size: .; J: TRBJ2-1; D: .; V: TRBV7-2; CDR3: CASSRLIKEQFF; DNA: TGTGCCAGCAGCCGCTTGATTAAGGAGCAGTTCTTC
size: few; J: TRBJ2-7; D: TRBD1; V: TRBV7-8; CDR3: CATGTGRLGYEQYF; DNA: TGTGCCACCGGGACAGGGAGGTTAGGCTACGAGCAGTACTTC
size: .; J: TRBJ2-5; D: .; V: TRBV7-9; CDR3: CASSSLAEPGQETQYF; DNA: TGTGCCAGCAGCTCCTTAGCGGAACCCGGACAAGAGACCCAGTACTTC
size: .; J: TRBJ2-7; D: .; V: TRBV28; CDR3: CATRGSGHYEQYF; DNA: TGTGCCACCCGGGGGAGTGGCCACTACGAGCAGTACTTC
size: .; J: TRBJ2-1; D: TRBD2; V: TRBV12-3/TRBV12-4; CDR3: CASSPLRAGVDEQFF; DNA: TGTGCCAGCAGTCCCCTACGGGCGGGGGTCGATGAGCAGTTCTTC
size: .; J: TRBJ2-7; D: TRBD2; V: TRBV7-9; CDR3: CASSLVGVAGNTYEQYF; DNA: TGTGCCAGCAGCTTAGTAGGTGTAGCGGGAAACACCTACGAGCAGTACTTC
size: once; J: TRBJ1-4; D: .; V: TRBV15; CDR3: CATSRVGRNEKLFF; DNA: TGTGCCACCAGCAGAGTGGGGAGGAATGAAAAACTGTTTTTT
size: .; J: TRBJ2-3; D: TRBD1; V: TRBV20-1; CDR3: CSAYQKGAIVDTQYF; DNA: TGCAGTGCGTACCAGAAGGGGGCTATCGTCGATACGCAGTATTTT
size: few; J: TRBJ2-5; D: .; V: TRBV27; CDR3: CASSSAGRRETQYF; DNA: TGTGCCAGCAGTTCGGCAGGGCGAAGAGAGACCCAGTACTTC
size: .; J: TRBJ2-4; D: .; V: TRBV7-9; CDR3: CAQEGGNTQYF; DNA: TGTGCCCAGGAGGGAGGAAACACTCAGTACTTC
size: .; J: TRBJ2-7; D: .; V: TRBV11-3; CDR3: CASSLGRLGYNEQYF; DNA: TGTGCCAGCAGCTTAGGCAGGCTAGGGTACAATGAGCAGTACTTC
size: .; J: TRBJ2-1; D: TRBD2; V: TRBV15; CDR3: CATSRDRGLAGEGMDNEQFF; DNA: TGTGCCACCAGCAGAGATCGTGGGCTAGCGGGAGAGGGCATGGACAATGAGCAGTTCTTC
size: .; J: TRBJ2-5; D: .; V: TRBV27; CDR3: CASSFGQYNEQYF; DNA: TGTGCCAGCAGTTTCGGGCAATACAATGAGCAGTACTTC
size: few; J: TRBJ2-5; D: .; V: TRBV29-1; CDR3: CSAGGGQEETQYF; DNA: TGCAGCGCTGGGGGGGGACAGGAAGAGACCCAGTACTTC
size: .; J: TRBJ2-5; D: .; V: TRBV29-1; CDR3: CNVRWGQETQYF; DNA: TGCAACGTAAGGTGGGGACAAGAGACCCAGTACTTC
size: .; J: TRBJ1-5; D: TRBD1; V: TRBV6-1; CDR3: CASSSDRGNQPQHF; DNA: TGTGCCAGCAGCTCTGACAGGGGAAATCAGCCCCAGCATTTT
size: .; J: TRBJ2-1; D: TRBD2; V: TRBV7-2; CDR3: CASSVVSGTTYNEQFF; DNA: TGTGCCAGCAGCGTTGTCTCCGGGACTACTTATAATGAGCAGTTCTTC
size: few; J: TRBJ2-4; D: .; V: TRBV28; CDR3: CASRHSSSGIQYF; DNA: TGTGCCAGCAGACACAGCTCGTCGGGCATTCAGTACTTC
size: .; J: TRBJ2-7; D: TRBD2; V: TRBV11-2; CDR3: CASSLTAGTTSYEQYF; DNA: TGTGCCAGCAGCTTAACCGCCGGGACTACCTCTTACGAGCAGTACTTC